Sequencing of this TCR beta chain was carried out in a study of shared clonotypes between healthy human individuals. Findings of the study overall: Generation probabilities were higher for clonotypes shared across all four sorted-subset donors than for unshared ones. Larger estimated richness was generally seen in naive subsets than in memory subsets. Read depth was anticipated to influence clonotype sharing among donors. Across a few donors, naive CD4 shared 5% to 6%, naive CD8 3% to 3.5%, memory CD4 more than 2%, memory CD8 approximately 0.4%.

Germline-derived CDR1 and CDR2 are LNHDA and SQIVND (reference sequence). The CDR3 is made up of 15 amino acids. Trimming stripped 6 bases from V and 0 bases from J, with 15 bases between. To note about this clone: Its antigen is undetermined.

The assay was immunoSEQ multiplex PCR, and TCRdb's table has in-frame clones only and misses some. In the table there are about 600,000 clones, over 95% of which are singletons. In the naive CD8 group, cells lacked CD45RO and were positively selected for CCR7, so terminally differentiated effector memory CD45RA+ cells were left out. The sequencing input was naive CD8+ T cells sorted from blood. V usage is TRBV19 and J usage is TRBJ2-7; D may be TRBD2 (6 bases). The sequence came from a woman aged 25 to 39 in good health. The CDR3 nucleotides are TGTGCCAGTAGCGGAGGGCGGGACTTCTCCTACGAGCAGTACTTC. As protein: CASSGGRDFSYEQYF.